This record looks at one TCR delta chain sequence and its context. No antigen is known for it. The mismatch at residue 10 between this DNA's translation and the TCRdb protein of a much larger clone likely reflects a read error; the protein shown is translated from the DNA. Library creation used PCR. Instrument on record: Illumina MiSeq. Clones were re-identified by TCRdb from the public reads with CATT, and rows with the same DNA were merged. The sample contains 3,000 to 4,000 delta-chain clones, less than 70% of them found a single time. In total, the top ten clones hold roughly 55% of the sample. This specimen belongs to a study of delta chain sequences of gamma delta T cells (dated by TCRdb to the late 2010s). The CDR3 sequence holds 18 residues, the cysteine and phenylalanine included. The only DNA kept is the CDR3, 54 bases in frame from the first base. Deletion took 0 bases off V and 3 bases off J, with a span of 14 bases between the germline ends. According to the germline V gene, CDR1 reads GEAIGNYY and CDR2 reads EKD.

The receptor comes from a human donor with breast cancer. The chain couples TRDV2 to TRDJ3; TRDD3 is possibly the D segment (6 matching bases). The specimen was a tumor sample. The CDR3 protein: CACDTLGGGLWDTRQMFF. The sequence in DNA is TGTGCCTGTGACACCCTTGGCGGGGGACTCTGGGACACCCGACAGATGTTTTTC.